The sample holds a few counts of the clone carrying this T cell receptor beta chain. How the authors handled the data: Estimation of nucleated cell counts was performed using reference gene primer amplification. Only in-frame clones appear in the TCRdb table, and some are missing; sequencing was by immunoSEQ multiplex PCR. The V and J calls and clone size are taken from that table; D and trimming were inferred from the DNA. Counted here are tens of thousands of clones, 88% occurring once; the ten biggest clones make up 5% to 7%. The sample originates from a study of blood T cell repertoires in COVID-19. Sequenced input: peripheral blood. The clonotype originates from an older woman with acute or convalescent COVID-19.

CDR3 DNA: TGTGCCAGCTCTTACGGACTAGCCTCCTACAATGAGCAGTTCTTC. Protein sequence: CASSYGLASYNEQFF. The J gene is TRBJ2-1, the V gene TRBV18; 8 bases are shared with TRBD2. Looked up from germline, CDR1 is KGHSH and CDR2 is LQKENI. V dropped 6 bases and J dropped 0; count of bases not matched to a gene: 4. The CDR3 is 15 amino acids.